The source of this T cell receptor (beta chain) is a study of CXCR3-negative and CXCR3-positive naive CD8 T cells. Study-level background: TRB reads totalled about 130 million, about 1.5 +/- 0.3 million per library.

In preparing the TRB cDNA libraries, 5' RACE with UMI labels was used. From its re-call of the 5' RACE reads, TCRdb lists each CDR3 protein once, without DNA. Listed are 130,000 to 150,000 distinct CDR3 sequences; about 0.28% falls within the top ten. On this clonotype: What it recognizes is unknown.

Study findings and constraints: Most assays were run on fresh PBMCs (CXCR3 expression partially decreased after cryopreservation). When CXCR3-positive naive cells were set against CXCR3-negative naive cells, the former had more hydrophobic TRB CDR3s. Naive cells that were CXCR3-negative or CXCR3-positive used TRBV-TRBJ genes alike, while memory cells diverged.

A few hundred thousand cells per CD8+ T cell subset were flow-sorted in triplicate. CDR1 and CDR2 (germline): MDHEN, SYDVKM. The CDR3 has 11 residues. The specimen was naive CXCR3+ CD8+ T cells from blood. Subset in this sample: CD45RO-CCR7+CD27+CD95- naive CD8+ T cells expressing CXCR3 (TNR3+). J is TRBJ2-1 and V is TRBV28; TCRdb designates TRBD2, a call that cannot be tested without DNA. The clonotype originates from a human donor in good health. Some clones in this sample may be carry-over from other donors' samples. The CDR3 sequence: CWGREGNEQFF.